Following are 13 T cell receptor beta chains from one sample sequenced in a study of CD8+ T cells in alopecia areata. Treatment given: oral pan-JAK inhibitor, 5-10 mg twice daily. cDNA prepared by RNA extraction and subsequent reverse transcription served as the template for sequencing. Clones were read by immunoSEQ multiplex PCR, and TCRdb kept only the in-frame ones, dropping some. Here the sample spans 200,000 to 250,000 clones, more than 45% being singletons. The input for sequencing was CD4+ T cells sorted from blood, taken at week 4, from a patient treated with tofacitinib. The receptor source for this set is a human donor with alopecia areata.

This chain uses TRBV2 with TRBJ1-6; 8 bases match TRBD1. The CDR3 runs 14 residues. The trim removed 9 bases at V and 9 bases at J, leaving 10 bases unmatched. Germline CDR1 SNHLY, CDR2 FYNNEI. The CDR3 loop is CARGGGQGRSPLHF. Written as DNA, the CDR3 is TGTGCCAGAGGTGGTGGACAGGGCCGTTCACCCCTCCACTTT.

The rearrangement links TRBV9 to TRBJ2-5; TRBD1 might be the D (7 bases). This CDR3 comprises 18 residues. Trimming took 4 bases from V and 3 from J, leaving 25 bases between them. Germline values: CDR1 SGDLS, CDR2 YYNGEE. The DNA of the CDR3 is TGTGCCAGCAGCTTCGGGACAGACAGAAAGGGACTTAAAGAGACCCAGTACTTC. This gives the protein CASSFGTDRKGLKETQYF.

In its sample, this clone was seen many times. The rearrangement links TRBV10-3 to TRBJ2-6; D not resolved. The CDR3 covers 14 residues. CDR1 is ENHRY, CDR2 SYGVKD, per germline. V lost 3 bases to trimming and J lost 1 base, with 4 bases between them. CDR3 sequence (DNA): TGTGCCATCAGTGACAGTTCTGGGGCCAACGTCCTGACTTTC. It codes for CAISDSSGANVLTF.

This rearrangement joins TRBV5-1 to TRBJ1-1; TRBD1 agrees at 7 bases. Germline CDR1 is SGHRS and CDR2 is YFSETQ. The V gene end was trimmed by 4 bases and the J gene end by 5 bases; junction bases not matched to a gene: 14. This CDR3 has 16 amino acids. CDR3 DNA sequence: TGCGCCAGCAGCCCAGCCACACACACAGGGGATACTGAAGCTTTCTTT. The encoded protein is CASSPATHTGDTEAFF.

CDR3 sequence: CASQTGETQYF. The CDR3, as DNA: TGTGCCAGCCAGACAGGAGAGACCCAGTACTTC. This rearrangement joins TRBV19 to TRBJ2-5; a weak D match, TRBD1 (6 bases). The CDR3 has 11 amino acids. Trimming removed 9 bases at V and 4 bases at J, with 9 bases between. CDR1 is LNHDA and CDR2 is SQIVND in the germline V gene (reference sequence).

This chain connects TRBV29-1 to TRBJ2-5; D gene unclear. The CDR3 is made up of 14 amino acids. V was shortened by 4 bases and J by 1 base, with 13 bases between the two germline ends. Per the germline V gene, CDR1 is SQVTM and CDR2 is ANQGSEA. This CDR3 reads CSVVGRLIQETQYF. In DNA form, the CDR3 reads TGCAGCGTTGTAGGTCGGCTGATCCAAGAGACCCAGTACTTC.

The V call is TRBV5-6, the J call TRBJ2-5; D is uncertain. The CDR3 consists of 13 residues. CDR1 is SGHDT and CDR2 is YYEEEE in the germline V gene. The V end lost 1 base, the J end lost 0 bases, and 4 bases lay between the germline ends. The CDR3, as DNA: TGTGCCAGCAGCTTGCGCTACCAAGAGACCCAGTACTTC. Translation: CASSLRYQETQYF.

The rearrangement uses TRBV20-1 and TRBJ2-1; the D is unclear. Trimming removed 5 bases from V and 14 bases from J, with 16 bases in between. Germline V gene lookup returns CDR1 DFQATT and CDR2 SNEGSKA (reference sequence). This CDR3 comprises 11 residues. In DNA form, the CDR3 reads TGCAGTGCTCACACGGCGAACCGAAAGTTCTTC. Translation gives CSAHTANRKFF.

The rearrangement links TRBV5-1 to TRBJ1-2, with 7 bases aligning to TRBD1. Germline CDR1 and CDR2: SGHRS and YFSETQ. With 2 bases clipped from V and 1 base from J, the junction kept 5 bases outside the gene matches. The CDR3 covers 15 residues. DNA for the CDR3: TGCGCCAGCAGCTTAGGGACAGCAAATAACTATGGCTACACCTTC. This codes for CASSLGTANNYGYTF.

The chain employs TRBV29-1 and TRBJ2-3, with D hard to call. Trimming took off 2 bases at V and 1 base at J, with 10 bases between the two ends. Germline CDR1 and CDR2: SQVTM and ANQGSEA. CDR3 size: 14 residues. CDR3 region: CSVEPTDRTDTQYF. The CDR3 DNA follows: TGCAGCGTTGAACCGACCGATCGCACAGATACGCAGTATTTT.

In its sample, this clone was seen a few times. The rearrangement links TRBV30 to TRBJ2-2; D is ambiguous. Germline V lookup: CDR1 GTSNPN, CDR2 SVGIG (reference sequence). Trimming removed 0 bases at V and 4 bases at J, with 6 bases between. This CDR3 spans 13 amino acids. CDR3 sequence (DNA): TGTGCCTGGAGTGTTGACGGCACCGGGGAGCTGTTTTTT. It specifies CAWSVDGTGELFF.

This clone is a singleton in its sample. J is TRBJ1-2 and V is TRBV4-3, with D perhaps matching TRBD1 (5 bases). Looked up from germline, CDR1 is LGHNA and CDR2 is YSLEER. Trimming took 1 base from V and 8 from J, leaving 23 bases between them. The CDR3 consists of 17 residues. The CDR3 nucleotides read TGCGCCAGCAGCCAAGCCGGGCTTTCTCAGGGACCTGGGGGCTACACCTTC. Translating gives CASSQAGLSQGPGGYTF.

The V call is TRBV7-9, the J call TRBJ2-5, with TRBD2 identical over 7 bases. Germline assignment: CDR1 SEHNR and CDR2 FQNEAQ (reference sequence). CDR3 size: 13 residues. V shed 5 bases and J 2 bases; nucleotides not matched to a gene: 2. This chain's CDR3 is CASSRLAQETQYF. CDR3 nucleotide sequence: TGTGCCAGCAGCAGACTAGCTCAAGAGACCCAGTACTTC.